Listed below are T cell receptor beta chains from one sample, sequenced in a study of blood T cell repertoires in COVID-19. Assay: immunoSEQ multiplex PCR; the TCRdb copy retains only in-frame clones and omits some. Among 40,000 to 45,000 clones listed, roughly 79% were seen once. Source material: peripheral blood. The receptors shown here come from a woman aged 80 or older with acute or convalescent COVID-19. CDR3s include the opening cysteine and the closing phenylalanine or tryptophan. A D gene is named only where the DNA matches it firmly. For some rows the clone size is stated as once, few or many, or as a class when expanded; others skip it.

J gene: TRBJ2-7; V gene: TRBV15; clone size: .; D gene: TRBD2; CDR3 DNA: TGTGCCACCAGCAGAGAACTTCTGGGACTAGCGGACTACGAGCAGTACTTC; CDR3 protein: CATSRELLGLADYEQYF
J gene: TRBJ2-2; V gene: TRBV24-1; clone size: .; D gene: .; CDR3 DNA: TGTGCCACCAGTGATCCTCAGGGAATCCCCGGGGAGCTGTTTTTT; CDR3 protein: CATSDPQGIPGELFF
J gene: TRBJ2-3; V gene: TRBV12-5; clone size: .; D gene: .; CDR3 DNA: TGTGCTAGTGGTTTGGGCGTCACAGATACGCAGTATTTT; CDR3 protein: CASGLGVTDTQYF
J gene: TRBJ2-7; V gene: TRBV19; clone size: .; D gene: .; CDR3 DNA: TGTGCCAGTACGGTCCCGGGCTCCTACGAGCAGTACTTC; CDR3 protein: CASTVPGSYEQYF
J gene: TRBJ1-6; V gene: TRBV7-9; clone size: .; D gene: .; CDR3 DNA: TGTGCCAGCAGCTTGGGCAGCCATTCACCCCTCCACTTT; CDR3 protein: CASSLGSHSPLHF
J gene: TRBJ1-1; V gene: TRBV7-3; clone size: .; D gene: .; CDR3 DNA: TGTGCCAGCTCTAGCCAGATGAACACTGAAGCTTTCTTT; CDR3 protein: CASSSQMNTEAFF
J gene: TRBJ2-5; V gene: TRBV19; clone size: .; D gene: TRBD1; CDR3 DNA: TGTGCCAGTAGTCCCTACAGGGGGCGCGAGACCCAGTACTTC; CDR3 protein: CASSPYRGRETQYF
J gene: TRBJ1-2; V gene: TRBV12-3/TRBV12-4; clone size: .; D gene: .; CDR3 DNA: TGTGCCAGCAGGGTTAACGGGGGCTATGGCTACACCTTC; CDR3 protein: CASRVNGGYGYTF
J gene: TRBJ2-2; V gene: TRBV7-2; clone size: .; D gene: TRBD1; CDR3 DNA: TGTGCCAGCAGCCGGACCGGGACAGGGGCAAACACCGGGGAGCTGTTTTTT; CDR3 protein: CASSRTGTGANTGELFF
J gene: TRBJ1-5; V gene: TRBV19; clone size: .; D gene: .; CDR3 DNA: TGTGCCAGTAGGCAACAGAATCAGCCCCAGCATTTT; CDR3 protein: CASRQQNQPQHF
J gene: TRBJ2-3; V gene: TRBV6-6; clone size: medium-sized; D gene: .; CDR3 DNA: TGTGCCAGCAGGACGGGGGGACAGGGCACAGATACGCAGTATTTT; CDR3 protein: CASRTGGQGTDTQYF
J gene: TRBJ2-1; V gene: TRBV7-9; clone size: few; D gene: TRBD2; CDR3 DNA: TGTGCCAGCAGCTTAGGGTTAGCGGGAGGGACTGAGCAGTTCTTC; CDR3 protein: CASSLGLAGGTEQFF
J gene: TRBJ2-3; V gene: TRBV10-2; clone size: once; D gene: TRBD2; CDR3 DNA: TGCGCCAGCAGTGGTTGGGGTGGTGCGGGAGGGTCAGATACGCAGTATTTT; CDR3 protein: CASSGWGGAGGSDTQYF
J gene: TRBJ2-7; V gene: TRBV5-4; clone size: .; D gene: TRBD1; CDR3 DNA: TGTGCCAGCAGCTTGGGACAGGGGGTCTACGAGCAGTACTTC; CDR3 protein: CASSLGQGVYEQYF
J gene: TRBJ2-3; V gene: TRBV29-1; clone size: .; D gene: TRBD2; CDR3 DNA: TGCAGTGCCAACGGGGCGGGAGGGGCAGATACGCAGTATTTT; CDR3 protein: CSANGAGGADTQYF
J gene: TRBJ1-2; V gene: TRBV9; clone size: .; D gene: .; CDR3 DNA: TGTGCCAGCAGCGGATCCGGGATTGTTACGCAGGGCTACACCTTC; CDR3 protein: CASSGSGIVTQGYTF
J gene: TRBJ1-1; V gene: TRBV6-5; clone size: .; D gene: TRBD1; CDR3 DNA: TGTGCCAGCAGTCAACGGACAGGGTGGACTGAAGCTTTCTTT; CDR3 protein: CASSQRTGWTEAFF
J gene: TRBJ1-6; V gene: TRBV3-1/TRBV3-2; clone size: .; D gene: TRBD1; CDR3 DNA: TGTGCCAGCAGCCAAACCCCGGGACAGGGAAATTCACCCCTCCACTTT; CDR3 protein: CASSQTPGQGNSPLHF
J gene: TRBJ2-1; V gene: TRBV24-1; clone size: .; D gene: TRBD2; CDR3 DNA: TGTGCCACCAGTGACCCATCTCTAGCGGGAGGAAATAATGAGCAGTTCTTC; CDR3 protein: CATSDPSLAGGNNEQFF
J gene: TRBJ2-3; V gene: TRBV19; clone size: .; D gene: TRBD2; CDR3 DNA: TGTGCCAGTCATGACCTAGCGGGAGGTCTCACAGATACGCAGTATTTT; CDR3 protein: CASHDLAGGLTDTQYF